This T cell receptor beta chain is drawn from a study of blood T cell repertoires in COVID-19. Here immunoSEQ multiplex PCR was the method, and the copy in TCRdb shows in-frame clones only, minus some. In the table there are about 70,000 clones, about 90% of which are singletons. The receptor was isolated from a human donor in a cohort sampled during active COVID-19. Material: peripheral blood.

CDR3 in amino acids: CASSQRERAGGTTGELFF. The DNA of the CDR3 is TGTGCCAGCAGCCAGAGGGAGAGAGCGGGGGGCACTACCGGGGAGCTGTTTTTT. The chain carries TRBV3-1 (or the pseudogene TRBV3-2) and TRBJ2-2; 9 nucleotides align to TRBD2. Germline CDR1 reads LGHDT; CDR2 reads YNNKEL (reference sequence). This CDR3 contains 18 residues. V was pared by 3 bases and J by 5 bases, with 13 bases of the junction left unmatched.